This T cell receptor (beta chain) originates from a study of read filtering for tumor transcriptome and immune sequencing. Study-wide context: IR-seq gave about 4.05 to 11 million TCR reads per sample; RNA-seq gave about 80 to 1273.

Study results and limitations: This fraction held mixed bone marrow immune cells after CD138-negative sorting.

Ten or more counts support this clonotype. The antigen remains unidentified. The CDR3 sequence is 17 residues long. The trim removed 2 bases at V and 6 bases at J, leaving 10 bases unmatched. CDR1 and CDR2 from the germline V gene are LGHNA and YNFKEQ. The library was built from 400 ng RNA with molecular barcoded adaptors for alpha/delta and beta/gamma chains. From the reads, TCRdb called clonotypes with MiXCR, one entry per CDR3 protein. The data show tens of thousands of distinct CDR3 sequences, roughly 20% seen once. The V gene is TRBV4-2, the J gene TRBJ2-1; TRBD2 matches at 10 bases. Material for sequencing was a population of CD138-negative cells sorted from bone marrow. The clonotype comes from a donor at least 40 years old with multiple myeloma. The CDR3: CASSQTEGLAGVNEQFF. The CDR3 region has the DNA TGTGCCAGCAGCCAAACCGAGGGGCTAGCGGGAGTCAATGAGCAGTTCTTC.